These T cell receptor beta chains were read from a single sample in a study of radiotherapy plus CTLA-4 blockade in lung cancer. This table comes from immunoSEQ multiplex PCR, and its TCRdb copy is limited to in-frame clones, with some not included. The profile shows more than 25,000 clones, approximately 81% of them singletons. The source was peripheral blood, collected from a patient treated with radiotherapy plus ipilimumab. The origin of the receptors is a human donor with non-small cell lung cancer that progressed on radiotherapy plus ipilimumab. The conserved cysteine and the conserved F or W are not part of the CDR3 here.

v_gene	j_gene	CDR3aa
TRBV10-2	TRBJ2-6	ASSARGEGANVLT
TRBV5-1	TRBJ1-1	ASTTLGGVAF
TRBV15	TRBJ2-7	ATSRDRTHEQY
TRBV7-9	TRBJ1-2	ASSLGEGQLYGYT
TRBV29-1	TRBJ2-5	SVARAEETQY
TRBV6-5	TRBJ2-7	ASSGGTGAFV
TRBV5-4	TRBJ2-1	ASSSGTGSYNEQF
TRBV9	TRBJ2-7	ASSELGTPYYEQY
TRBV29-1	TRBJ2-3	SVESAGDTQY
TRBV28	TRBJ2-2	ASSLTPSGAGELF
TRBV11-3	TRBJ1-1	ASSRMGDTEAF
TRBV5-6	TRBJ1-1	ASSLIQWQGTEAF
TRBV6-1	TRBJ1-2	ASSEREDTGYT
TRBV7-2	TRBJ1-1	ASSLGGPEAF
TRBV5-1	TRBJ2-7	ASSLGGQGAYEQY
TRBV4-3	TRBJ1-1	ASSQVRGESEAF
TRBV6-1	TRBJ1-1	ASSDRGRNTEAF
TRBV6-5	TRBJ2-2	ASSYSSYGTGELF
TRBV5-1	TRBJ2-1	ASSLALDRGPWNEQF
TRBV2	TRBJ2-1	ASSEGPLLEQF
TRBV28	TRBJ2-3	ASRGWQGTDTQY
TRBV7-3	TRBJ2-3	ASSFLAGTDTQY
TRBV14	TRBJ1-6	ASSQGQLNSPLH
TRBV7-9	TRBJ2-7	ASSLDDWNSYEQY
TRBV5-1	TRBJ1-1	ASSQGTGETEAF
TRBV18	TRBJ2-7	ASSRGLADLYEQY
TRBV15	TRBJ1-2	ATSRERTSAGSVPINYGYT
TRBV12-5	TRBJ2-1	ASGLNSGRAYNEQF
TRBV13	TRBJ1-1	ASSLVRGGQGQNTEAF
TRBV7-6	TRBJ2-7	ASSLDRGPSYEQY
TRBV2	TRBJ1-5	ASSEGSWTGGLGQPQH
TRBV18	TRBJ2-2	ASSPASRVNTGELF
TRBV7-2	TRBJ2-1	ASSPYRGNLNEQF
TRBV28	TRBJ2-7	ASSSTRQGAYEQY
TRBV9	TRBJ2-3	ASSGLRTDTQY
TRBV6-6	TRBJ1-2	ASSFWQGEGYT
TRBV28	TRBJ2-4	ASTDRTLTKNIQY
TRBV4-2	TRBJ2-7	ASSQAVGTDEQY
TRBV27	TRBJ2-7	ASSPTPTQDCH
TRBV27	TRBJ1-5	ASSFSPRQPQH
TRBV18	TRBJ2-7	ASSPRLAGIGYEQY
TRBV4-1	TRBJ2-1	ASSQEGVEQF
TRBV28	TRBJ2-7	ASRRMQHDEQY
TRBV4-2	TRBJ2-1	ASSQDYSAYEQF
TRBV10-1	.	ASSDPRYAAEQY
TRBV5-8	TRBJ2-5	ASTPRQGSRQETQY
TRBV6-6	TRBJ1-1	ASSYSRGRSNTEAF
TRBV4-2	TRBJ2-3	ASSQVGGAPRDTQY